A single sample is the source of the 5 T cell receptor beta chains below, sequenced in a study of technical replicates of blood from a few donors. Here immunoSEQ multiplex PCR was the method, and the copy in TCRdb shows in-frame clones only, minus some. The top ten clones hold 0.2% to 0.25% of a sample with more than 90,000 clones, around 95% of them seen once. The sequenced material came from T cells isolated from PBMCs. These receptors originate from a human donor in good health.

CDR3 sequence: CAWNGQGITEAFF. The CDR3 DNA reads as TGTGCCTGGAACGGGCAGGGGATCACTGAAGCTTTCTTT. The gene calls are TRBV30 and TRBJ1-1, with D possibly matching TRBD1 (6 bases). The V gene lost 4 bases and the J gene lost 4 bases, with 13 bases spanning the gap. This CDR3 has 13 amino acids. Germline V gives CDR1 GTSNPN, CDR2 SVGIG (reference sequence).

The rearrangement joins TRBV7-3 to TRBJ2-2; the D gene is possibly TRBD1 (6 bases). Trimming pared 5 bases from V and 3 bases from J, leaving 16 bases between. CDR1 is SGHTA, CDR2 FQGTGA, per germline. The CDR3 is made up of 16 amino acids. The CDR3 protein is CASSPTQGPDTGELFF. CDR3 nucleotide sequence: TGTGCCAGCAGCCCTACACAGGGCCCCGACACCGGGGAGCTGTTTTTT.

This sequence joins TRBV6-6 and TRBJ1-6; 9 bases map to TRBD1. The germline V gene encodes CDR1 MNHNY and CDR2 SVGAGI (reference sequence). The junction had 5 bases not matched to a gene; V was cut back by 4 bases and J by 7 bases. The CDR3 consists of 15 residues. The CDR3, as DNA: TGTGCCAGCAGTTTACAGGGGGCAGGGAATTCACCCCTCCACTTT. It is translated as CASSLQGAGNSPLHF.

The CDR3 loop reads CATSRDALNTEAFF. CDR3 nucleotides: TGTGCCACCAGCAGAGATGCGCTGAACACTGAAGCTTTCTTT. V is TRBV15 and J is TRBJ1-1; the D is unclear. The CDR3 is 14 amino acids. Germline-derived CDR1 and CDR2 are LNHNV and YYDKDF (reference sequence). Deletions cut 0 bases from V and 0 bases from J, with 5 bases between.

This chain uses TRBV28 with TRBJ2-2; D call uncertain. The CDR3 has 15 residues. Germline assignment: CDR1 MDHEN and CDR2 SYDVKM. V lost 10 bases to trimming and J lost 5 bases, with 20 bases between them. The CDR3 is CATLPSRVNTGELFF. Written as DNA, the CDR3 is TGTGCCACCCTACCCTCTAGAGTAAATACCGGGGAGCTGTTTTTT.